This record looks at one T cell receptor beta chain sequence and its context. Its antigen is unidentified. This entry belongs to a study of cytomegalovirus exposure and HLA in healthy donors. The wider study: In terms of ancestry, the Caucasian-associated cluster contained more than 65% of the 300 to 400 genotyped donors.

Study conclusions and caveats: Altogether, some 170 TCR beta chains were recorded as cytomegalovirus-associated. In a later analysis, TCR beta V- and J-gene trimming was associated with a missense DCLRE1C variant.

V lost 1 base and J 3 bases, leaving 7 bases between the germline ends. This CDR3 spans 14 amino acids. The V gene's germline CDR1 is SGHAT and CDR2 FQNNGV. Amplification used 60 Vbeta primers and 13 Jbeta primers. Authors' analysis steps: In a later analysis, some 10 million of tens of millions of unique beta chains occurred in at least two donors. Sequencing used immunoSEQ multiplex PCR; TCRdb keeps in-frame clones, though not all of them. The V and J calls and the clone size are those of that table, but D and trimming were determined from the DNA. This sample yields some 95,000 clones, of which 69% are seen a single time; about 1.3% belongs to the top ten.

The chain uses TRBV11-2 and TRBJ1-5, with no clear D. The TCR was taken from a female donor in good health and CMV-seronegative. The sample taken for sequencing was PBMCs. This chain's CDR3 is CASSLGGINQPQHF. The CDR3 DNA reads as TGTGCCAGCAGCTTAGGAGGGATCAATCAGCCCCAGCATTTT.